This passage covers 23 T cell receptor beta chains from one sample sequenced in a study of CD8 T cells in Susac syndrome. The authors reverse transcribed roughly 0.45 to 1 ug RNA with random hexamers. MiXCR was run by TCRdb on the immunoSEQ multiplex PCR reads, yielding one entry per CDR3 protein. The sample records about 84,000 distinct CDR3 sequences, over 85% being singletons. Sequencing used CD8+ T cells from PBMCs. These receptors were taken from a human donor in good health.

V and J are TRBV2 and TRBJ1-2; D unclear. CDR3 length: 14 residues. V lost 6 bases and J 3 bases, leaving 14 bases between the germline ends. CDR1 is SNHLY, CDR2 FYNNEI, per germline. The chain's CDR3 is CASRGLDEDYGYTF. CDR3 bases: TGTGCCAGCAGAGGCTTAGACGAAGACTATGGCTACACCTTC.

The chain couples TRBV20-1 to TRBJ1-5; 9 positions match TRBD1. The CDR3 covers 13 residues. Germline V gene sequence: CDR1 DFQATT, CDR2 SNEGSKA (reference sequence). CDR3 DNA: TGCGGTCGCGGGGACAGGGTCAATCAGCCCCAGCATTTT. Its translation is CGRGDRVNQPQHF.

The V call is TRBV29-1, the J call TRBJ1-3, with D unclear. Trimming shortened V by 4 bases and J by 2 bases, and 6 bases separated the two germline ends. CDR1 SQVTM and CDR2 ANQGSEA come from the germline V gene. This CDR3 is built from 12 residues. The CDR3 loop is CSVVGAGNTIYF. In DNA, the CDR3 is TGCAGCGTTGTCGGGGCTGGAAACACCATATATTTT. Looking up the rest from reference TRBV29-1 and TRBJ1-3 gives the full variable domain: SAVISQKPSRDICQRGTSLTIQCQVDSQVTMMFWYRQQPGQSLTLIATANQGSEATYESGFVIDKFPISRPNLTFSTLTVSNMSPEDSSIYLCSVVGAGNTIYFGEGSWLTVV.

The genes are TRBV6-6 and TRBJ1-2; D unclear. The V end lost 7 bases, the J end lost 8 bases, and 17 bases lay between the germline ends. Germline CDR1 MNHNY, CDR2 SVGAGI (reference sequence). The CDR3 is made up of 13 amino acids. CDR3 coding DNA: TGTGCCAGCAATGAGGGTTTTGGTTACGGCTACACCTTC. Amino acids: CASNEGFGYGYTF.

The rearrangement links TRBV9 to TRBJ1-1; 7 positions agree with TRBD1. The germline CDR1 and CDR2 sequences are SGDLS and YYNGEE. CDR3 size: 15 residues. V shed 4 bases, J shed 0 bases, and the junction held 6 bases outside the gene matches. The CDR3 nucleotides read TGTGCCAGCAGCCTGGGACAGCAGATGAACACTGAAGCTTTCTTT. Amino acids: CASSLGQQMNTEAFF. Together with reference TRBV9 and TRBJ1-1, the CDR3 gives the full variable domain: DSGVTQTPKHLITATGQRVTLRCSPRSGDLSVYWYQQSLDQGLQFLIQYYNGEERAKGNILERFSAQQFPDLHSELNLSSLELGDSALYFCASSLGQQMNTEAFFGQGTRLTVV.

Written as DNA, the CDR3 is TGTGCCAGCAGCCAAGCCAGGGGCCTGGGAGAGACCCAGTACTTC. Translation gives CASSQARGLGETQYF. This chain joins TRBV14 and TRBJ2-5; a weak D match, TRBD1 (6 bases). Germline CDR1 SGHDN, CDR2 FVKESK. This CDR3 comprises 15 residues. The germline V and J ends were trimmed by 1 base and 4 bases, with 13 bases remaining between them.

This clonotype occurred a few times. The chain carries TRBV4-1 and TRBJ1-1, with D perhaps matching TRBD1 (5 bases). CDR3 length: 13 residues. Germline loops: CDR1 MGHRA, CDR2 YSYEKL. Trimming removed 3 bases from V and 1 base from J, with 6 bases in between. The CDR3 spells CASSQGPNTEAFF. In nucleotides, the CDR3 is TGCGCCAGCAGCCAGGGACCGAACACTGAAGCTTTCTTT.

The rearrangement links TRBV5-8 to TRBJ1-5; maybe TRBD1 (6 bases). Germline CDR1 SGHTS, CDR2 YDEGEE. V lost 4 bases, J lost 2 bases, and 13 bases lay in between. This CDR3 has 15 residues. The CDR3 protein is CASSGGTSGNQPQHF. DNA of the CDR3: TGTGCCAGCAGCGGAGGGACAAGTGGCAATCAGCCCCAGCATTTT.

The J gene is TRBJ2-5, the V gene TRBV29-1, with D unclear. V lost 3 bases, J lost 5 bases, and 19 bases lay in between. In germline, CDR1 is SQVTM, CDR2 ANQGSEA. The CDR3 sequence is 15 residues long. The chain's CDR3 is CSVEGSVTGGETQYF. CDR3 DNA: TGCAGCGTTGAGGGGTCTGTTACCGGTGGGGAGACCCAGTACTTC.

The chain carries TRBV2 and TRBJ1-2, with 7 bases identical to TRBD1. V trimming: 6 bases; J trimming: 8 bases; junction bases outside the gene matches: 12. The CDR3 runs 14 residues. CDR1 SNHLY and CDR2 FYNNEI come from the germline V gene. The CDR3 is CASSHGTDMGGYTF. DNA of the CDR3: TGTGCCAGCAGCCACGGGACAGACATGGGGGGCTACACCTTC.

This chain joins TRBV6-5 and TRBJ2-5; D not certain. V dropped 6 bases and J dropped 1 base, with 12 bases sitting between them. CDR1 MNHEY and CDR2 SVGAGI come from the germline V gene. This CDR3 has 14 residues. In DNA, the CDR3 is TGTGCCAGCAGCCCCGCCTTGATCCAAGAGACCCAGTACTTC. Protein: CASSPALIQETQYF.

This chain connects TRBV5-6 to TRBJ2-7; perhaps D is TRBD1 or TRBD2 (5 bases each). V was cut by 1 base and J by 5 bases, with 10 bases left in between. CDR1 and CDR2 from the germline V gene are SGHDT and YYEEEE. The CDR3 has 13 residues. The CDR3 region has the DNA TGTGCCAGCAGCTTGTCGGGGCTCCACGAGCAGTACTTC. Translating gives CASSLSGLHEQYF.

This clonotype showed up just once. This chain uses TRBV6-4 with TRBJ2-1; 13 nucleotides align to TRBD2. The V gene's germline CDR1 is MRHNA and CDR2 SNTAGT. V was clipped by 6 bases and J by 6 bases; unmatched bases: 5. The CDR3 is made up of 15 amino acids. CDR3 nucleotides: TGTGCCAGCAGCGCCACTAGCGGGGGGGCCAATGAGCAGTTCTTC. Amino acids: CASSATSGGANEQFF.

J is TRBJ2-7 and V is TRBV23-1; possibly TRBD1 or TRBD2 for D (5 bases each). TRBV23-1 is identified as an open reading frame with a role that is uncertain. The germline V and J ends were trimmed by 1 base and 3 bases, with 13 bases remaining between them. The CDR3 contains 15 residues. CDR3 sequence reads: CASSQWDQRNYEQYF. CDR3 nucleotide sequence: TGCGCCAGCAGTCAATGGGACCAGCGAAACTACGAGCAGTACTTC.

This chain uses TRBV30 with TRBJ1-1; no definite D call. The V gene lost 0 bases and the J gene lost 5 bases, with 13 bases spanning the gap. This CDR3 comprises 14 residues. Per the germline V gene, CDR1 is GTSNPN and CDR2 is SVGIG (reference sequence). The CDR3 spells CAWSVGPVGTEAFF. In DNA form, the CDR3 reads TGTGCCTGGAGTGTAGGGCCAGTTGGTACTGAAGCTTTCTTT.

This clonotype was recorded once. The chain links TRBV6-2 or TRBV6-3 to TRBJ1-2, with D possibly being TRBD1 (5 bases). CDR3 size: 12 residues. The V gene lost 8 bases and the J gene lost 5 bases, with 12 bases spanning the gap. CDR1 is MNHEY, CDR2 SVGEGT, per germline. The chain's CDR3 is CASGQGGYGYTF. CDR3 nucleotides: TGTGCCAGCGGGCAGGGAGGATATGGCTACACCTTC.

This clonotype was detected only once. The chain joins TRBV10-3 to TRBJ2-5, with TRBD2 matching 12 bases. J gave up 3 bases and V 0 bases, and 5 bases lay outside the gene matches. The germline V gene has CDR1 ENHRY and CDR2 SYGVKD. The CDR3 loop spans 17 amino acids. The CDR3 protein is CAISESAASGGEETQYF. CDR3 DNA sequence: TGTGCCATCAGTGAGTCAGCCGCTAGCGGGGGGGAAGAGACCCAGTACTTC.

This clonotype was counted only a few times. This rearrangement joins TRBV12-3 or TRBV12-4 to TRBJ2-7; D call uncertain. The CDR3 is made up of 12 amino acids. V lost 2 bases, J lost 2 bases, and 4 bases lay in between. CDR3 protein: CASSLNAYEQYF. The CDR3 DNA is TGTGCCAGCAGTTTAAATGCCTACGAGCAGTACTTC.

CDR3 DNA: TGTGCCAGCAGTTACTCTTGGGGGGGGACCACTTACGAGCAGTACTTC. Protein sequence: CASSYSWGGTTYEQYF. The chain combines TRBV6-5 with TRBJ2-7; TRBD2 aligns across 7 bases. CDR3 length: 16 amino acids. V shed 0 bases, J shed 4 bases, and the junction held 9 bases outside the gene matches. CDR1 is MNHEY, CDR2 SVGAGI, per germline.

The rearrangement joins TRBV29-1 to TRBJ2-7; D gene ambiguous. Trimming took off 3 bases at V and 3 bases at J, with 9 bases between the two ends. Germline CDR1 is SQVTM and CDR2 is ANQGSEA. This CDR3 comprises 12 residues. CDR3 sequence reads: CSVEWGSYEQYF. CDR3 coding DNA: TGCAGCGTTGAGTGGGGTAGCTACGAGCAGTACTTC.

The genes are TRBV5-8 and TRBJ2-5; maybe TRBD2 (7 bases). V lost 2 bases and J lost 4, with 15 bases in between. This CDR3 region has 15 residues. Germline CDR1 SGHTS, CDR2 YDEGEE. CDR3: CASSFREGVGETQYF. Here the CDR3 DNA reads TGTGCCAGCAGCTTTAGGGAGGGGGTCGGAGAGACCCAGTACTTC.

CDR3 in DNA: TGTGCCAGCAGTTTATACAATGAGCAGTTCTTC. The encoded protein is CASSLYNEQFF. V and J are TRBV27 and TRBJ2-1, with D hard to call. Germline loops: CDR1 MNHEY, CDR2 SMNVEV (reference sequence). Trimming took off 1 base at V and 5 bases at J, with 0 bases between the two ends. This CDR3 is 11 amino acids long.

The chain links TRBV5-1 to TRBJ2-3; D uncertain. Trimming took 0 bases from V and 6 from J, leaving 8 bases between them. This CDR3 is 13 amino acids long. The germline gives CDR1 SGHRS, CDR2 YFSETQ. The CDR3 here is CASSLARPDTQYF. CDR3 coding DNA: TGCGCCAGCAGCTTGGCCCGGCCGGATACGCAGTATTTT.